This entry lists 10 T cell receptor beta chains sequenced from one sample in a study of blood T cell repertoires in COVID-19. TCRdb's copy holds only in-frame clones and misses some; the assay was immunoSEQ multiplex PCR. The data show roughly 260,000 clones, around 92% seen once. Sequenced sample: peripheral blood. These receptors originate from a person aged 18 to 35 with COVID-19, enrolled during active disease.

The V call is TRBV7-9, the J call TRBJ1-3, with D hard to call. The CDR3 has 16 amino acids. The V and J ends lost 1 base and 0 bases respectively, with 10 bases between them. The V gene's germline CDR1 is SEHNR and CDR2 FQNEAQ (reference sequence). This chain's CDR3 is CASSLGGRNSGNTIYF. For the CDR3, the DNA is TGTGCCAGCAGCTTAGGCGGCAGAAACTCTGGAAACACCATATATTTT.

J is TRBJ1-5 and V is TRBV19; a weak D match, TRBD1 (6 bases). CDR3 size: 15 residues. Trimming took 5 bases from V and 1 from J, leaving 12 bases between them. Germline CDR1 reads LNHDA; CDR2 reads SQIVND (reference sequence). CDR3 DNA sequence: TGTGCCAGTAGTCCCCAGGGGAAAAGCAATCAGCCCCAGCATTTT. Translation: CASSPQGKSNQPQHF.

The CDR3 region is CASSARVSYNEQFF. The CDR3 DNA follows: TGTGCCAGCAGTGCACGGGTGTCCTACAATGAGCAGTTCTTC. The chain is built from TRBV25-1 and TRBJ2-1, with D uncertain. This CDR3 is 14 amino acids long. Looked up from germline, CDR1 is MGHDK and CDR2 is SYGVNS. The V end lost 4 bases, the J end lost 1 base, and 8 bases lay between the germline ends.

The chain links TRBV4-3 to TRBJ2-3, with 8 bases aligning to TRBD2. The CDR3 has 17 amino acids. V dropped 0 bases and J dropped 2; count of bases not matched to a gene: 7. CDR1 is LGHNA and CDR2 is YSLEER in the germline V gene. CDR3 in DNA: TGCGCCAGCAGCCAAGAGGGACTAGATACGCTCACAGATACGCAGTATTTT. It yields the protein CASSQEGLDTLTDTQYF.

This chain joins TRBV30 and TRBJ1-2; 7 positions agree with TRBD1. Per the germline V gene, CDR1 is GTSNPN and CDR2 is SVGIG (reference sequence). Germline trimming cut 2 bases from V and 11 bases from J; bases unmatched to any gene: 5. The CDR3 has 11 amino acids. The CDR3 DNA reads TGTGCCTGGAGTATCCCGGGACAGTACACCTTC. It is translated as CAWSIPGQYTF. The full variable domain, its missing parts supplied by reference TRBV30 and TRBJ1-2, is SQTIHQWPATLVQPVGSPLSLECTVEGTSNPNLYWYRQAAGRGLQLLFYSVGIGQISSEVPQNLSASRPQDRQFILSSKKLLLSDSGFYLCAWSIPGQYTFGSGTRLTVV.

The V call is TRBV4-3, the J call TRBJ1-2, with a weak D call TRBD1 (5 bases). The germline V and J ends were trimmed by 2 bases and 3 bases, with 16 bases remaining between them. The CDR3 totals 16 residues. Germline CDR1 reads LGHNA; CDR2 reads YSLEER. The DNA of the CDR3 is TGCGCCAGCAGCCAACGCATTGGGGCGGGAGACTATGGCTACACCTTC. This sequence encodes CASSQRIGAGDYGYTF.

The V and J genes are TRBV15 and TRBJ2-7; a weak D match, TRBD1 (5 bases). Germline V gene sequence: CDR1 LNHNV, CDR2 YYDKDF (reference sequence). The CDR3 spans 14 residues. V lost 3 bases and J 3 bases, leaving 12 bases between the germline ends. CDR3 nucleotides: TGTGCCACCAGCAGGATCCAGGGATACTACGAGCAGTACTTC. Amino acid sequence: CATSRIQGYYEQYF.

The rearrangement joins TRBV7-9 to TRBJ1-2, with unresolved D. The CDR3 length is 15 residues. Looked up from germline, CDR1 is SEHNR and CDR2 is FQNEAQ (reference sequence). Deletions cut 1 base from V and 4 bases from J, with 13 bases between. CDR3 in amino acids: CASSLGGPGSYGYTF. The CDR3 DNA is TGTGCCAGCAGCTTAGGAGGCCCGGGTAGCTATGGCTACACCTTC.

This chain links TRBV30 with TRBJ1-3; a weak D match, TRBD1 (6 bases). From germline, CDR1 is GTSNPN and CDR2 SVGIG (reference sequence). Deletions cut 3 bases from V and 7 bases from J, with 13 bases between. The CDR3 is 13 residues long. The CDR3 nucleotides read TGTGCCTGGAGCGAACAGGGAGGGAACACCATATATTTT. Its translation is CAWSEQGGNTIYF. Full variable domain (missing parts from reference TRBV30 and TRBJ1-3): SQTIHQWPATLVQPVGSPLSLECTVEGTSNPNLYWYRQAAGRGLQLLFYSVGIGQISSEVPQNLSASRPQDRQFILSSKKLLLSDSGFYLCAWSEQGGNTIYFGEGSWLTVV.

The chain links TRBV24-1 to TRBJ2-2; 14 nucleotides align to TRBD2. The CDR3 contains 18 residues. Looked up from germline, CDR1 is KGHDR and CDR2 is SFDVKD. J gave up 5 bases and V 1 base, and 5 bases lay outside the gene matches. Here the CDR3 DNA reads TGTGCCACCAGTGATTTTCCCGGGACTAGCGGGAGAACCGGGGAGCTGTTTTTT. Its translation is CATSDFPGTSGRTGELFF.